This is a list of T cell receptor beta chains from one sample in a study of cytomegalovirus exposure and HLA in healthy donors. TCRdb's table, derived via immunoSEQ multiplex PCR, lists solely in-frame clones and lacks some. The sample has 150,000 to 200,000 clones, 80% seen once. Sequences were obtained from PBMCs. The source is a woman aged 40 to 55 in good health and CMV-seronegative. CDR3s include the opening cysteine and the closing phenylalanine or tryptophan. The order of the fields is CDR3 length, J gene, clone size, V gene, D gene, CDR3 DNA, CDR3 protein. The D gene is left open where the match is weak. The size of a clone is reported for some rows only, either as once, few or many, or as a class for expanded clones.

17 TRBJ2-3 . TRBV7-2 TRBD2 TGTGCCAGCAGCTTAGTCGGCGGGGGGCTAAGCACAGATACGCAGTATTTT CASSLVGGGLSTDTQYF
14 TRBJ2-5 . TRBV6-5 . TGTGCCAGCAGTAACCGGGGGTATAAAGAGACCCAGTACTTC CASSNRGYKETQYF
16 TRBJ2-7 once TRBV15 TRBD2 TGTGCCACCAGCAGAGGGGGGACTAGCGGCTTCTACGAGCAGTACTTC CATSRGGTSGFYEQYF
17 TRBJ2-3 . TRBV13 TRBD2 TGTGCCAGCAGCTTTTATCAGGCGGGAGGGCGCACAGATACGCAGTATTTT CASSFYQAGGRTDTQYF
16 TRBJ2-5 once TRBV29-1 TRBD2 TGCAGCGTTGATTCCCCCGGACTAGCGGGGACTCAGACCCAGTACTTC CSVDSPGLAGTQTQYF
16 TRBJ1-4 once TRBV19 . TGTGCCAGTAGTAGCAGGGACTTCGGGGGAGAGGAAAAACTGTTTTTT CASSSRDFGGEEKLFF
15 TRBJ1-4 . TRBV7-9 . TGTGCCAGCAGCTTAGAATCTTGGGGAGGTGAAAAACTGTTTTTT CASSLESWGGEKLFF
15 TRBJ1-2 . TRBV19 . TGTGCCAGTAACCCCTTGTGGAGGGACGACTATGGCTACACCTTC CASNPLWRDDYGYTF
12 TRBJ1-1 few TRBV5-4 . TGTGCCAGCAGCTTGGACGGGGGGGTAGCTTTCTTT CASSLDGGVAFF
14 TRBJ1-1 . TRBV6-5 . TGTGCCAGCAGGCGCGGGGAATTGAACACTGAAGCTTTCTTT CASRRGELNTEAFF
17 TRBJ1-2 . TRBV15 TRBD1 TGTGCCACCAGCAGGGCCGGGACAGGGGACGGCATACATGGCTACACCTTC CATSRAGTGDGIHGYTF
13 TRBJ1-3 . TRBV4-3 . TGCGCCAGCCGGGGGGACAATCGAAACACCATATATTTT CASRGDNRNTIYF
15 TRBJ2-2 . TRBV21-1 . TGTGCCAGCAGCAACCCCCCGTCGAACACCGGGGAGCTGTTTTTT CASSNPPSNTGELFF
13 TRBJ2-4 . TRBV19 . TGTGCCAGTAGCCTGACAGGTAGTTACTTTCAGTACTTC CASSLTGSYFQYF
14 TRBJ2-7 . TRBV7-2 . TGTGCCAGCAGCTTAGAGTGGAGCTCCTACGAGCAGTACTTC CASSLEWSSYEQYF
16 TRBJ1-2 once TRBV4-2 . TGTGCCAGCAGCCAAGACCTGATGGGGCAGGGTGGCGGCTACACCTTC CASSQDLMGQGGGYTF
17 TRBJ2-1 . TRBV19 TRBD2 TGTGCCAGTAGCCTATATGAGACTAGCGGGGGGTACAATGAGCAGTTCTTC CASSLYETSGGYNEQFF
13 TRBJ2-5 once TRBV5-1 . TGCGCCAGCAGCTTGTCGGGAGCGGAGACCCAGTACTTC CASSLSGAETQYF
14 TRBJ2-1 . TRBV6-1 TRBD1 TGTGCCAGCAGCACAGGGGTTAATTTCAATGAGCAGTTCTTC CASSTGVNFNEQFF
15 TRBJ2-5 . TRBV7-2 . TGTGCCAGCAGCTTAGAGAGCCAGGGAAGTCAGACCCAGTACTTC CASSLESQGSQTQYF
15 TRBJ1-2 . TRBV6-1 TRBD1 TGTGCCAGCAGTGAAGCGGGACAGGGGGGCTGGGGCTACACCTTC CASSEAGQGGWGYTF
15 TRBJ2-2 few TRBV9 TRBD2 TGTGCCAGCAGCGGACTAGCGTCACGCACCGGGGAGCTGTTTTTT CASSGLASRTGELFF
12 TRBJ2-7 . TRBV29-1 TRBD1 TGCAGCGTTGGGGACAGGGTCCTTGGGCAGTACTTC CSVGDRVLGQYF
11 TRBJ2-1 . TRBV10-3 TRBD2 TGTGCCATCACCCGTGGGGGGGGTAAGTTCTTC CAITRGGGKFF
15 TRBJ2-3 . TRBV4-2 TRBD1 TGTGCCAGCAGCCAAGGGACAGGTACGGGAGATACGCAGTATTTT CASSQGTGTGDTQYF
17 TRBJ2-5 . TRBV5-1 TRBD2 TGCGCCAGCAGCTTGGGGGGACTAGCGGGAGTAGGCGAGACCCAGTACTTC CASSLGGLAGVGETQYF
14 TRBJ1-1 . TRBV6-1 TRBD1 TGTGCCAGCAGTCGACAGGGGAAGGACACTGAAGCTTTCTTT CASSRQGKDTEAFF
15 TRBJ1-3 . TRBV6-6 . TGTGCCAGCAGTCCCCCGGGGTCGGGTGGAAACACCATATATTTT CASSPPGSGGNTIYF
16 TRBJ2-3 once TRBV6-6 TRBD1 TGTGCCAGCAGTGTACGCCGGGACAGGGTTCCCGATACGCAGTATTTT CASSVRRDRVPDTQYF
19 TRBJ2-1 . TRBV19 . TGTGCCAGTAGTATGCGCGGCAGGGCCGCCGCATATTTGAACAATGAGCAGTTCTTC CASSMRGRAAAYLNNEQFF
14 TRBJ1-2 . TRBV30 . TGTGCCTGGAGTGTACTTTCGACAGGCCGGGCCTACACCTTC CAWSVLSTGRAYTF
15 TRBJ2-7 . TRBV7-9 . TGTGCCAGCAGCGACCAGGGGAAATTGGGTTACGAGCAGTACTTC CASSDQGKLGYEQYF
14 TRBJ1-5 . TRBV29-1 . TGCAGCGTCCTGGAGGGGGAGGGTGGTCAGCCCCAGCATTTT CSVLEGEGGQPQHF
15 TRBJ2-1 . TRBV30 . TGTGCCTGGATAAGCGGGTCTAGCTCCTACAATGAGCAGTTCTTC CAWISGSSSYNEQFF
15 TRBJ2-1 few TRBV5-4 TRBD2 TGTGCCAGCAGTAAGTCTAGCGGCTCCTACAATGAGCAGTTCTTC CASSKSSGSYNEQFF
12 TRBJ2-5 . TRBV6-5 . TGTGCCAGCAGTTTCCGGGAAGAGACCCAGTACTTC CASSFREETQYF
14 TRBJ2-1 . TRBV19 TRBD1 TGTGCCAGTAGTAACCCGGGACAGGGGGGTGAGCAGTTCTTC CASSNPGQGGEQFF
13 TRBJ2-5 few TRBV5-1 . TGCGCCAGCAGCTCCTTGGAGAAGGAGACCCAGTACTTC CASSSLEKETQYF
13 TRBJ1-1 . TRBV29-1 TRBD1 TGCAGCGTACACAACAGGGGTTTAAATGAAGCTTTCTTT CSVHNRGLNEAFF
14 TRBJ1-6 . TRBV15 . TGTGCCACCAGCAGAGATCTGAGTGATTCACCCCTCCACTTT CATSRDLSDSPLHF
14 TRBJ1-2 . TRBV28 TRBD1 TGTGCCAGCAGCCCGACAGGGGGGGGGTATGGCTACACCTTC CASSPTGGGYGYTF
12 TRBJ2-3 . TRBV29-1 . TGCAGCGTTTGGGTAGAGGCAGATACGCAGTATTTT CSVWVEADTQYF
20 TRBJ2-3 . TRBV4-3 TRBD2 TGCGCCAGCAGCCAACGCTATTCCGGGACTAGCGGGAGGAGCACAGATACGCAGTATTTT CASSQRYSGTSGRSTDTQYF
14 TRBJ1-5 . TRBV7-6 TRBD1 TGTGCCAGCAGCTTAGAGGACAGGGTCCAGCCCCAGCATTTT CASSLEDRVQPQHF
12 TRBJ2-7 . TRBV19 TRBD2 TGTGCCAGTAAGGCAAGCGGGGACGAGCAGTACTTC CASKASGDEQYF
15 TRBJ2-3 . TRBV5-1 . TGCGCCAGCAGCTTGCAGGGGTTTAATACAGATACGCAGTATTTT CASSLQGFNTDTQYF
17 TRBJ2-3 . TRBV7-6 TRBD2 TGTGCCAGCAGCTTATGGGGGACTAGCGGGAGTGCAGATACGCAGTATTTT CASSLWGTSGSADTQYF
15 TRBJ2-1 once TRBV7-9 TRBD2 TGTGCCAGCAGCTTAGAACTAGCGGGATACAATGAGCAGTTCTTC CASSLELAGYNEQFF
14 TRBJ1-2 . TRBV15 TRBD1 TGTGCCACCAGCCGAGGTCCAGGGACAGATGGCTACACCTTC CATSRGPGTDGYTF
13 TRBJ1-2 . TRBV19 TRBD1 TGTGCCAGTAGTAACGGACAGGACTATGGCTACACCTTC CASSNGQDYGYTF
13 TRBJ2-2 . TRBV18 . TGTGCCAGCTCAATTAGACAGACCGGGGAGCTGTTTTTT CASSIRQTGELFF
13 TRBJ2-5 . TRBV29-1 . TGCAGCGTTCGTGACACCTCCGGAGAGACCCAGTACTTC CSVRDTSGETQYF
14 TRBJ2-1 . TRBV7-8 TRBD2 TGTGCCAGCAGCGTCGGGACTATGCAGTCTGAGCAGTTCTTC CASSVGTMQSEQFF
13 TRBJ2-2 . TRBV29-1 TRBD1 TGCAGCGTCGCGACAGGGAGCACCGGGGAGCTGTTTTTT CSVATGSTGELFF
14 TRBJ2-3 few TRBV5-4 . TGTGCCAGCAGCACAGGACCCGGCACAGATACGCAGTATTTT CASSTGPGTDTQYF
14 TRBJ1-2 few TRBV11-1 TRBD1 TGTGCCAGCAGCTTAGGAGGGGGCAACTATGGCTACACCTTC CASSLGGGNYGYTF
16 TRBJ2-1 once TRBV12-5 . TGTGCTAGTGGTTTGAACCTAGCGACCCTCCACAATGAGCAGTTCTTC CASGLNLATLHNEQFF